The 21 T cell receptor beta chains below all came from one sample that was sequenced in a study of blood T cell repertoires in COVID-19. The protocol was immunoSEQ multiplex PCR, while the TCRdb copy is restricted to in-frame clones and leaves out a portion. The sample shows some 330,000 clones, approximately 88% of them seen only once. Sequenced input: PBMCs or T cells enriched from blood (not recorded which). Receptors were obtained from a man under 40 who had recovered from COVID-19.

The chain combines TRBV30 with TRBJ2-1; D may be TRBD2 (5 bases). The V gene's germline CDR1 is GTSNPN and CDR2 SVGIG (reference sequence). This CDR3 comprises 13 residues. V shed 8 bases and J shed 5 bases, with 16 bases lying between them. This chain's CDR3 is CARVQLGDNEQFF. CDR3 sequence (DNA): TGTGCCCGGGTTCAGCTGGGAGACAATGAGCAGTTCTTC.

The count of this clone is one. The chain carries TRBV28 and TRBJ1-4; 8 bases agree with TRBD1. CDR3 length: 14 amino acids. Germline V gene sequence: CDR1 MDHEN, CDR2 SYDVKM. V gave up 3 bases and J gave up 4 bases; unmatched junction bases: 1. For the CDR3, the DNA is TGTGCCAGCAGTTTCAGGGGGCTTAATGAAAAACTGTTTTTT. It yields the protein CASSFRGLNEKLFF.

This sequence joins TRBV7-9 and TRBJ2-3, with 12 positions matching TRBD2. The V gene end was trimmed by 5 bases and the J gene end by 0 bases; junction bases not matched to a gene: 12. This CDR3 comprises 19 residues. Germline values: CDR1 SEHNR, CDR2 FQNEAQ (reference sequence). DNA of the CDR3: TGTGCCAGCAGCCGCAGCGTTCTAGCGGGGGGGGGTAGCACAGATACGCAGTATTTT. Translated: CASSRSVLAGGGSTDTQYF.

The chain recombines TRBV5-1 with TRBJ2-2; TRBD1 aligns across 7 bases. Germline CDR1 reads SGHRS; CDR2 reads YFSETQ. The V and J ends lost 0 bases and 1 base, in that order; junction bases with no gene match: 9. This CDR3 region has 18 residues. CDR3 coding DNA: TGCGCCAGCAGCTTGGGGCAGGGGGTTAGATGGAACACCGGGGAGCTGTTTTTT. As protein: CASSLGQGVRWNTGELFF.

This clone was recorded once. The V call is TRBV3-1 (or the pseudogene TRBV3-2), the J call TRBJ1-5; 8 positions agree with TRBD1. Germline loops: CDR1 LGHDT, CDR2 YNNKEL (reference sequence). CDR3 size: 14 residues. The V gene end was trimmed by 4 bases and the J gene end by 8 bases; junction bases not matched to a gene: 7. The CDR3 DNA reads as TGTGCCAGCAGCCCCCAGGGGGCGGCGGAGCCCCAGCATTTT. It translates to CASSPQGAAEPQHF.

The V and J genes are TRBV5-1 and TRBJ2-2; maybe TRBD1 (6 bases). The V end was cut by 4 bases, the J end by 2 bases, with 12 bases between. Germline CDR1 and CDR2: SGHRS and YFSETQ. This CDR3 comprises 15 residues. CDR3 DNA: TGCGCCAGCAGCATCGGGACAAGCAACACCGGGGAGCTGTTTTTT. It encodes CASSIGTSNTGELFF.

The gene calls are TRBV28 and TRBJ2-1; 9 positions agree with TRBD2. Trimming at V came to 1 base and at J to 5 bases, leaving 9 bases not matched to a gene. The CDR3 contains 17 residues. Germline loops: CDR1 MDHEN, CDR2 SYDVKM. CDR3 DNA: TGTGCCAGCAGTTTATTCCCCCGGCGGGGGGGGGACAATGAGCAGTTCTTC. This sequence encodes CASSLFPRRGGDNEQFF.

Notes on this clone: At one boundary the junction diverges from the germline segment, which might be a read error. The gene calls are TRBV18 and TRBJ1-1; TRBD1 matches 8 bases. This CDR3 contains 16 residues. Per germline, CDR1 KGHSH and CDR2 LQKENI. The CDR3 spells CASSPRTGGTNAEAFF. CDR3 coding DNA: TGTGCCAGCTCACCAAGAACAGGGGGAACGAACGCTGAAGCTTTCTTT.

This chain uses TRBV15 with TRBJ1-2; D gene unclear. Germline-derived CDR1 and CDR2 are LNHNV and YYDKDF (reference sequence). CDR3 size: 14 residues. V shed 0 bases and J shed 2 bases, with 7 bases lying between them. The CDR3 DNA is TGTGCCACCAGCAGAGAACGGGTGAACTATGGCTACACCTTC. This encodes CATSRERVNYGYTF.

The chain uses TRBV5-1 and TRBJ2-1, with a weak D call TRBD2 (6 bases). Germline-derived CDR1 and CDR2 are SGHRS and YFSETQ. This CDR3 is 14 amino acids long. The V end lost 4 bases, the J end lost 10 bases, and 18 bases lay between the germline ends. The CDR3: CASSRGRTIGEQFF. As DNA, the CDR3 is TGCGCCAGCAGCAGGGGACGGACTATCGGGGAGCAGTTCTTC.

V and J are TRBV27 and TRBJ2-7; 16 bases agree with TRBD2. This CDR3 is 15 amino acids long. CDR1 is MNHEY and CDR2 is SMNVEV in the germline V gene (reference sequence). V shed 7 bases and J 5 bases; nucleotides not matched to a gene: 5. The CDR3 loop reads CASIGTSGGVHEQYF. DNA for the CDR3: TGTGCCAGCATTGGGACTAGCGGGGGGGTCCACGAGCAGTACTTC.

V gene TRBV27 combines with J gene TRBJ2-3; 12 nucleotides align to TRBD2. V lost 6 bases to trimming and J lost 6 bases; unmatched junction nucleotides: 10. The CDR3 contains 16 residues. Germline-derived CDR1 and CDR2 are MNHEY and SMNVEV (reference sequence). The CDR3 protein is CASRELAGGTFDTQYF. The DNA for the CDR3 is TGTGCCAGCAGGGAGCTAGCGGGGGGGACATTTGATACGCAGTATTTT.

The chain is built from TRBV2 and TRBJ1-2; 11 nucleotides match TRBD1. Germline CDR1 is SNHLY and CDR2 is FYNNEI. This CDR3 contains 14 residues. Trimming removed 5 bases from V and 8 bases from J; junction bases left unmatched: 7. CDR3 nucleotide sequence: TGTGCCAGCAGTATAGAGGACAGGGGGCGAGGCTACACCTTC. Protein product: CASSIEDRGRGYTF. The full variable domain, completed using reference TRBV2 and TRBJ1-2, is EPEVTQTPSHQVTQMGQEVILRCVPISNHLYFYWYRQILGQKVEFLVSFYNNEISEKSEIFDDQFSVERPDGSNFTLKIRSTKLEDSAMYFCASSIEDRGRGYTFGSGTRLTVV.

The chain has TRBV11-3 and TRBJ2-5; D unresolved. From germline, CDR1 is SGHNT and CDR2 YENEEA. This CDR3 comprises 13 residues. V shed 1 base and J shed 0 bases, with 3 bases lying between them. This CDR3 reads CASSLGDQETQYF. CDR3 coding DNA: TGTGCCAGCAGCTTAGGCGACCAAGAGACCCAGTACTTC.

The chain uses TRBV5-4 and TRBJ2-7; 9 bases fit TRBD1. Per germline, CDR1 SGHNT and CDR2 YYREEE (reference sequence). J was trimmed by 1 base and V by 5 bases; bases with no gene match: 7. The CDR3 covers 15 residues. CDR3 amino acids: CASSKSGTGSYEQYF. CDR3 bases: TGTGCCAGCAGTAAATCCGGGACAGGGTCCTACGAGCAGTACTTC.

V and J are TRBV7-6 and TRBJ2-7; 8 nucleotides line up with TRBD1. CDR1 and CDR2 (germline): SGHVS, FNYEAQ. Unmatched junction bases numbered 2, after V lost 1 base and J lost 0 bases. The CDR3 runs 15 residues. The CDR3 DNA reads as TGTGCCAGCAGCTTAGACAGGGGGGCCTCCTACGAGCAGTACTTC. Encoded protein: CASSLDRGASYEQYF.

The V call is TRBV7-8, the J call TRBJ2-5, with 11 nucleotides matching TRBD2. Trimming took 3 bases from V and 5 from J; bases not matched to a gene: 5. The germline V gene has CDR1 SGHVS and CDR2 FQNEAQ. CDR3 size: 15 residues. The CDR3 DNA sequence: TGTGCCAGCAGCTTGACTAGCGGGGTAGGGGAGACCCAGTACTTC. It specifies CASSLTSGVGETQYF.

Notes on this clone: One junction end disagrees with the germline gene, perhaps due to a read error. This chain links TRBV6-6 with TRBJ1-3; D not resolved. The CDR3 runs 18 residues. The germline V gene has CDR1 MNHNY and CDR2 SVGAGI (reference sequence). As DNA, the CDR3 is TGTGCCAGCAGTCCCAGAACCCTTATCAAAGACTCTGGAAGCACCATATATTTT. This translates into CASSPRTLIKDSGSTIYF.

This clone was detected only once. This chain links TRBV5-1 with TRBJ2-2; 11 nucleotides match TRBD2. V lost 1 base and J lost 6; bases outside the gene matches: 5. Germline V lookup: CDR1 SGHRS, CDR2 YFSETQ. CDR3 length: 16 residues. This chain's CDR3 is CASSLLIAGGPGELFF. The CDR3 coding sequence is TGCGCCAGCAGCTTGCTGATAGCGGGGGGGCCCGGGGAGCTGTTTTTT.

The V call is TRBV6-1, the J call TRBJ1-2, with D maybe TRBD1 (6 bases). Germline-derived CDR1 and CDR2 are MNHNS and SASEGT. The CDR3 runs 16 residues. V dropped 2 bases and J dropped 4 bases, with 17 bases sitting between them. In DNA, the CDR3 is TGTGCCAGCAGTGAATTGGCGGACAGAGCTTCCTATGGCTACACCTTC. As protein: CASSELADRASYGYTF.

The rearrangement uses TRBV27 and TRBJ1-6; 7 bases fit TRBD1. The CDR3 extends over 15 amino acids. Trimming removed 6 bases from V and 10 bases from J; junction bases left unmatched: 12. From germline, CDR1 is MNHEY and CDR2 SMNVEV (reference sequence). This CDR3 is CASRIMTGLQSPLHF. In DNA form, the CDR3 reads TGTGCCAGCAGGATAATGACAGGGCTCCAATCACCCCTCCACTTT.